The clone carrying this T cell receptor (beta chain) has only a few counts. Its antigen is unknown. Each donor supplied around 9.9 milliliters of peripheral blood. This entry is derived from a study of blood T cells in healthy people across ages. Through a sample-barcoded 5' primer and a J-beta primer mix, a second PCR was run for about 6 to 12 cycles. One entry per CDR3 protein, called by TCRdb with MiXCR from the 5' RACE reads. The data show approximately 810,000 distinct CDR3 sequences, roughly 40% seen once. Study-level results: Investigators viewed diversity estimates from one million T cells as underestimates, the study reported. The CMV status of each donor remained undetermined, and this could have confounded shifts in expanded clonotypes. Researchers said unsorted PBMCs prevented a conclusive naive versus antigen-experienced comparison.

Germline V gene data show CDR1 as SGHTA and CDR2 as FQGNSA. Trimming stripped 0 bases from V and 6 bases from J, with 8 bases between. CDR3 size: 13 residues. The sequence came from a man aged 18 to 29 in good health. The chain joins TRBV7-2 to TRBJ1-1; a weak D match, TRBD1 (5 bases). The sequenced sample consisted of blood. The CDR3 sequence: CASSLADNAEAFF. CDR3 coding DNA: TGTGCCAGCAGCTTAGCGGACAACGCTGAAGCTTTCTTT.